What follows are 32 T cell receptor beta chains derived from one specimen sequenced in a study of cytomegalovirus exposure and HLA in healthy donors. The PCR made use of 60 Vbeta and 13 Jbeta primers. This table comes from immunoSEQ multiplex PCR, and its TCRdb copy is limited to in-frame clones, with some not included. The table has more than 200,000 clones, about 79% seen once. The sample comprised PBMCs. Every receptor here comes from a man between 18 and 35 years old in good health and CMV-seronegative.

This clone occurred once. V gene TRBV5-4 combines with J gene TRBJ1-1; no firm D call. The V gene's germline CDR1 is SGHNT and CDR2 YYREEE (reference sequence). The germline V and J ends were trimmed by 4 bases and 0 bases, with 22 bases remaining between them. The CDR3 is made up of 18 amino acids. CDR3 protein: CASSLGSPSSLMNTEAFF. In DNA form, the CDR3 reads TGTGCCAGCAGCCTGGGGAGCCCCTCGTCCTTAATGAACACTGAAGCTTTCTTT.

This clone was seen only once. The chain is built from TRBV19 and TRBJ2-3; 9 bases fit TRBD1. V trimming: 1 base; J trimming: 2 bases; junction bases outside the gene matches: 7. CDR3 length equals 17 residues. Germline V gives CDR1 LNHDA, CDR2 SQIVND (reference sequence). CDR3 region: CASSIGGGQGNTDTQYF. The DNA for the CDR3 is TGTGCCAGTAGTATAGGAGGAGGACAGGGGAACACAGATACGCAGTATTTT.

The chain links TRBV18 to TRBJ1-5, with 7 bases fitting TRBD1. Per germline, CDR1 KGHSH and CDR2 LQKENI. V shed 3 bases, J shed 8 bases, and the junction held 10 bases outside the gene matches. The CDR3 loop spans 15 amino acids. Here the CDR3 reads CASSPRDSGNEPQHF. The CDR3 nucleotides are TGTGCCAGCTCACCCCGGGACAGTGGGAATGAGCCCCAGCATTTT.

This clone has a handful of counts. The rearrangement links TRBV15 to TRBJ1-2, with D possibly matching TRBD1 (5 bases). The length of the CDR3 is 15 residues. V dropped 1 base and J dropped 4 bases, with 13 bases sitting between them. Germline CDR1 and CDR2: LNHNV and YYDKDF (reference sequence). The CDR3 reads CATSRGGGTAYGYTF. The CDR3 DNA sequence: TGTGCCACCAGCAGAGGGGGCGGGACGGCCTATGGCTACACCTTC.

About this clone: The junction departs from the called germline gene at one end, perhaps through a read error. The V and J genes are TRBV15 and TRBJ1-1; TRBD1 might be the D (5 bases). Germline loops: CDR1 LNHNV, CDR2 YYDKDF (reference sequence). There are 13 residues in the CDR3. The CDR3 DNA follows: TGTGCCACCAGCGGAGACAGTGCCACTGAAGCTTTCTTT. This encodes CATSGDSATEAFF.

The chain combines TRBV7-9 with TRBJ2-3; 13 bases map to TRBD2. In germline, CDR1 is SEHNR, CDR2 FQNEAQ (reference sequence). The trim removed 11 bases at V and 1 base at J, leaving 6 bases unmatched. This CDR3 is 15 amino acids long. The CDR3 nucleotides read TGTGCCGTCCGACTAGCGGGAGGACGCACAGATACGCAGTATTTT. Protein: CAVRLAGGRTDTQYF.

The chain couples TRBV7-2 to TRBJ2-1, with D possibly being TRBD2 (5 bases). CDR3 length: 13 amino acids. The ends were cut back, 5 bases at V and 8 bases at J, with 13 bases in the middle. Germline loops: CDR1 SGHTA, CDR2 FQGNSA. CDR3 region: CASSPPGVDEQFF. The CDR3 DNA is TGTGCCAGCAGCCCTCCCGGGGTCGATGAGCAGTTCTTC.

The chain links TRBV10-3 to TRBJ1-1; unclear D gene. V lost 10 bases, J lost 5 bases, and 23 bases lay in between. There are 15 residues in the CDR3. Germline values: CDR1 ENHRY, CDR2 SYGVKD. The CDR3 protein is CASRLAAGGKTEAFF. CDR3 nucleotides: TGTGCCAGCCGTCTTGCGGCAGGAGGAAAGACTGAAGCTTTCTTT.

The chain carries TRBV19 and TRBJ1-1; D perhaps matches TRBD1 (6 bases). Germline V gene data show CDR1 as LNHDA and CDR2 as SQIVND (reference sequence). The V gene lost 5 bases and the J gene lost 5 bases, with 18 bases spanning the gap. This CDR3 contains 15 residues. The CDR3 DNA is TGTGCCAGTAGTGATCAGGGGTGGGATAAGACTGAAGCTTTCTTT. Encoded protein: CASSDQGWDKTEAFF.

This chain connects TRBV7-8 to TRBJ2-7; the match to TRBD1 covers 8 bases. Germline values: CDR1 SGHVS, CDR2 FQNEAQ. There are 16 residues in the CDR3. V shed 4 bases and J 4 bases; nucleotides not matched to a gene: 12. The CDR3 region has the DNA TGTGCCAGCAGCTCCCTGGGCTCCAGGGGGCATTACGAGCAGTACTTC. This sequence encodes CASSSLGSRGHYEQYF.

The rearrangement joins TRBV30 to TRBJ1-5; no firm D call. Germline V lookup: CDR1 GTSNPN, CDR2 SVGIG (reference sequence). V dropped 2 bases and J dropped 7 bases, with 12 bases sitting between them. The CDR3 runs to 13 residues. The DNA for the CDR3 is TGTGCCTGGAGTCCTGAGGTTGGGCAGCCCCAGCATTTT. Its protein product is CAWSPEVGQPQHF.

V usage is TRBV5-1 and J usage is TRBJ1-4, with D perhaps TRBD1 (5 bases). Germline lookup yields CDR1 SGHRS and CDR2 YFSETQ. The CDR3 consists of 13 residues. Trimming took 4 bases from V and 7 from J, leaving 11 bases between them. DNA of the CDR3: TGCGCCAGCAGCGCAGGGATTGGTGAAAAACTGTTTTTT. This gives the protein CASSAGIGEKLFF.

This chain joins TRBV6-4 and TRBJ2-1, with 10 nucleotides matching TRBD2. V lost 0 bases, J lost 7 bases, and 6 bases stayed unmatched. Germline V gives CDR1 MRHNA, CDR2 SNTAGT. This CDR3 region has 16 residues. The CDR3, as DNA: TGTGCCAGCAGTGACTCTCCTAGCGGGAGTCGGAATGAGCAGTTCTTC. Translation: CASSDSPSGSRNEQFF.

Concerning this clone: At one end the junction does not follow the germline gene, possibly because of a read error. The V call is TRBV19, the J call TRBJ2-7, with 9 bases lining up with TRBD2. In germline, CDR1 is LNHDA, CDR2 SQIVND (reference sequence). This CDR3 has 14 amino acids. CDR3 protein: CASRIAGASYEQYF. The CDR3 DNA is TGTGCCAGTAGGATAGCGGGAGCCTCCTACGAGCAGTACTTC.

The genes are TRBV19 and TRBJ2-1; 10 bases align to TRBD2. Germline V gene sequence: CDR1 LNHDA, CDR2 SQIVND (reference sequence). J lost 8 bases, V lost 7 bases, and 8 bases had no gene match. The CDR3 is made up of 14 amino acids. CDR3 nucleotides: TGTGCCAGTAATAGACTAGCGGGTCCCTATGAGCAGTTCTTC. This codes for CASNRLAGPYEQFF.

This rearrangement joins TRBV27 to TRBJ2-3, with 10 bases aligning to TRBD1. The CDR3 runs 15 residues. Germline assignment: CDR1 MNHEY and CDR2 SMNVEV (reference sequence). V gave up 5 bases and J gave up 6 bases; unmatched junction bases: 8. The chain's CDR3 is CASSGGQGRLDTQYF. In DNA form, the CDR3 reads TGTGCCAGCAGTGGGGGACAGGGGCGGCTGGATACGCAGTATTTT.

The V call is TRBV14, the J call TRBJ2-5; TRBD1 might be the D (5 bases). This CDR3 spans 13 amino acids. Between the trimmed V and J ends, which lost 3 bases and 3 bases, there was a span of 8 bases. In germline, CDR1 is SGHDN, CDR2 FVKESK. CDR3 coding DNA: TGTGCCAGCAGCCAGGGGCAGAAAGAGACCCAGTACTTC. It translates to CASSQGQKETQYF. The entire variable domain, with the rest obtained from reference TRBV14 and TRBJ2-5, is as follows: EAGVTQFPSHSVIEKGQTVTLRCDPISGHDNLYWYRRVMGKEIKFLLHFVKESKQDESGMPNNRFLAERTGGTYSTLKVQPAELEDSGVYFCASSQGQKETQYFGPGTRLLVL.

The CDR3 bases are TGTGCCAGTAGTATAGGTGAGGGAAGGAAAAAACTGTTTTTT. Its protein product is CASSIGEGRKKLFF. V gene TRBV19 combines with J gene TRBJ1-4; D is unclear. CDR3 length equals 14 residues. Germline lookup yields CDR1 LNHDA and CDR2 SQIVND (reference sequence). V was clipped by 1 base and J by 9 bases, with 12 bases between them.

The CDR3: CATRQGTGANVLTF. CDR3 nucleotide sequence: TGTGCCACCCGACAGGGAACTGGGGCCAACGTCCTGACTTTC. V is TRBV10-3 and J is TRBJ2-6; 7 nucleotides align to TRBD1. The CDR3 consists of 14 residues. V was clipped by 10 bases and J by 2 bases; unmatched bases: 5. Germline V CDR1 and CDR2: ENHRY, SYGVKD.

This clone came up a few times. This chain uses TRBV7-6 with TRBJ2-1; TRBD1 matches at 8 bases. The CDR3 runs 15 residues. J lost 1 base, V lost 5 bases, and 4 bases had no gene match. Germline lookup yields CDR1 SGHVS and CDR2 FNYEAQ. CDR3 coding DNA: TGTGCCAGCAGCCCCCGACAGGGGTCCTACAATGAGCAGTTCTTC. Translated: CASSPRQGSYNEQFF.

V and J are TRBV5-4 and TRBJ1-6; 7 nucleotides match TRBD1. J lost 7 bases, V lost 1 base, and 5 bases had no gene match. Looked up from germline, CDR1 is SGHNT and CDR2 is YYREEE (reference sequence). The CDR3 runs to 15 residues. CDR3 sequence (DNA): TGTGCCAGCAGCTTGAGGGGGACAGAGAATTCACCCCTCCACTTT. Protein sequence: CASSLRGTENSPLHF.

The chain carries TRBV5-4 and TRBJ2-7; TRBD1 might be the D (5 bases). Deletions cut 4 bases from V and 2 bases from J, with 10 bases between. CDR1 SGHNT and CDR2 YYREEE come from the germline V gene (reference sequence). The CDR3 covers 13 residues. The CDR3 DNA sequence: TGTGCCAGCAGCGATCCAGGGACCTACGAGCAGTACTTC. Protein sequence: CASSDPGTYEQYF. Together with reference TRBV5-4 and TRBJ2-7, the CDR3 gives the full variable domain: ETGVTQSPTHLIKTRGQQVTLRCSSQSGHNTVSWYQQALGQGPQFIFQYYREEENGRGNFPPRFSGLQFPNYSSELNVNALELDDSALYLCASSDPGTYEQYFGPGTRLTVT.

The V gene is TRBV6-1, the J gene TRBJ2-1; D is uncertain. Germline CDR1 reads MNHNS; CDR2 reads SASEGT. The CDR3 extends over 15 amino acids. V was cut by 1 base and J by 3 bases, with 10 bases left in between. The chain's CDR3 is CASSEVFRVYNEQFF. DNA of the CDR3: TGTGCCAGCAGTGAAGTCTTCCGAGTCTACAATGAGCAGTTCTTC.

This chain uses TRBV6-1 with TRBJ1-3, with 8 bases lining up with TRBD1. The CDR3 length is 15 residues. After removal of 8 bases from V and 2 bases from J, the junction contained 8 bases not matched to a gene. Germline lookup yields CDR1 MNHNS and CDR2 SASEGT. CDR3 residues: CASGTWTGTGNTIYF. CDR3 bases: TGTGCCAGCGGGACCTGGACAGGGACTGGAAACACCATATATTTT.

The rearrangement uses TRBV6-5 and TRBJ2-4; TRBD1 might be the D (6 bases). Germline CDR1 is MNHEY and CDR2 is SVGAGI. There are 15 residues in the CDR3. V was shortened by 6 bases and J by 5 bases, with 17 bases between the two germline ends. The CDR3 loop reads CASSPHNRAQNIQYF. For the CDR3, the DNA is TGTGCCAGCAGCCCACATAACAGGGCCCAAAACATTCAGTACTTC.

The chain is built from TRBV4-2 and TRBJ2-3; 10 nucleotides agree with TRBD2. Looked up from germline, CDR1 is LGHNA and CDR2 is YNFKEQ. V gave up 2 bases and J gave up 0 bases; unmatched junction bases: 8. This CDR3 is 18 amino acids long. The DNA for the CDR3 is TGTGCCAGCAGCCAAACGATAGCGGGGGGCCTTAGCACAGATACGCAGTATTTT. Translation gives CASSQTIAGGLSTDTQYF.

The J gene is TRBJ1-1, the V gene TRBV18; 11 positions agree with TRBD1. The CDR3 spans 17 residues. Losses at the gene ends were 2 bases for V and 0 bases for J; bases not matched to a gene: 5. Germline lookup yields CDR1 KGHSH and CDR2 LQKENI. The CDR3 nucleotides read TGTGCCAGCTCACCATATGGGACAGGGGGGATGAACACTGAAGCTTTCTTT. Translation gives CASSPYGTGGMNTEAFF.

The chain is built from TRBV11-3 and TRBJ1-1; 8 nucleotides agree with TRBD1. Germline assignment: CDR1 SGHNT and CDR2 YENEEA. V shed 5 bases, J shed 1 base, and the junction held 6 bases outside the gene matches. The CDR3 covers 15 residues. The CDR3 sequence is CASSVSGQGNTEAFF. CDR3 bases: TGTGCCAGCAGCGTTAGCGGACAGGGGAACACTGAAGCTTTCTTT.

This clone has just one count. This chain uses TRBV30 with TRBJ2-5, with D perhaps matching TRBD1 (6 bases). With the DNA end fitting TRBJ2-7 better, the J assignment may be wrong. CDR1 and CDR2 from the germline V gene are GTSNPN and SVGIG (reference sequence). This CDR3 has 12 residues. CDR3 loop: CAWSRQAGEQYF. The CDR3 DNA is TGTGCCTGGAGTCGACAGGCTGGCGAGCAGTACTTC.

The chain uses TRBV28 and TRBJ2-2; TRBD1 matches 7 bases. The CDR3 covers 15 residues. After removal of 6 bases from V and 3 bases from J, the junction contained 7 bases not matched to a gene. Germline CDR1 and CDR2: MDHEN and SYDVKM. The DNA of the CDR3 is TGTGCCAGCAGGAGAGGGGGCGCCGACACCGGGGAGCTGTTTTTT. The encoded protein is CASRRGGADTGELFF.

The CDR3 spells CASSLYPSSGSSQETQYF. The DNA of the CDR3 is TGCGCCAGCAGCTTGTATCCCTCTAGCGGGAGTTCCCAAGAGACCCAGTACTTC. The V call is TRBV5-1, the J call TRBJ2-5; TRBD2 aligns across 10 bases. The CDR3 extends over 18 amino acids. The V gene end was trimmed by 1 base and the J gene end by 1 base; junction bases not matched to a gene: 10. Germline CDR1 is SGHRS and CDR2 is YFSETQ. Full variable domain (outside the CDR3, taken from reference TRBV5-1 and TRBJ2-5): KAGVTQTPRYLIKTRGQQVTLSCSPISGHRSVSWYQQTPGQGLQFLFEYFSETQRNKGNFPGRFSGRQFSNSRSEMNVSTLELGDSALYLCASSLYPSSGSSQETQYFGPGTRLLVL.

The chain employs TRBV6-6 and TRBJ1-3, with a possible D match to TRBD1 (5 bases). The CDR3 loop spans 15 amino acids. CDR1 is MNHNY, CDR2 SVGAGI, per germline (reference sequence). V lost 3 bases to trimming and J lost 0 bases, with 9 bases between them. The CDR3 sequence is CASSYPGNSGNTIYF. CDR3 in DNA: TGTGCCAGCAGTTATCCAGGGAACTCTGGAAACACCATATATTTT.